The 5 T cell receptor beta chains presented below share a single source sample, sequenced in a study of blood T cell repertoires in COVID-19. TCRdb keeps only in-frame clones here, not all; method: immunoSEQ multiplex PCR. The sample yields approximately 250,000 clones, approximately 90% seen once. Sequenced sample: PBMCs or T cells enriched from blood (not recorded which). These receptors were taken from a woman in her twenties or thirties with acute COVID-19.

The V and J genes are TRBV7-9 and TRBJ2-3, with 7 bases identical to TRBD1. The CDR3 is 14 amino acids. Unmatched junction bases numbered 6, after V lost 5 bases and J lost 4 bases. Germline CDR1 and CDR2: SEHNR and FQNEAQ (reference sequence). Here the CDR3 reads CASSRGTEADTQYF. DNA of the CDR3: TGTGCCAGCAGCCGTGGGACAGAAGCAGATACGCAGTATTTT.

This rearrangement joins TRBV27 to TRBJ1-1, with 8 bases matching TRBD1. The germline CDR1 and CDR2 sequences are MNHEY and SMNVEV (reference sequence). The CDR3 has 14 amino acids. Germline trimming cut 3 bases from V and 5 bases from J; bases unmatched to any gene: 5. The CDR3 coding sequence is TGTGCCAGCAGTTTTACAGGGGGGCTAACTGAAGCTTTCTTT. The encoded protein is CASSFTGGLTEAFF.

The chain uses TRBV7-2 and TRBJ2-5; perhaps TRBD2 as D (5 bases). Between the trimmed V and J ends, which lost 5 bases and 5 bases, there was a span of 18 bases. There are 15 residues in the CDR3. Germline CDR1 SGHTA, CDR2 FQGNSA. CDR3: CASSLAPTSGETQYF. DNA for the CDR3: TGTGCCAGCAGCCTCGCGCCCACTAGTGGGGAGACCCAGTACTTC.

The chain has TRBV5-4 and TRBJ2-7, with 7 bases that match TRBD2. Trimming removed 4 bases from V and 2 bases from J; junction bases left unmatched: 6. CDR3 length equals 14 residues. The germline gives CDR1 SGHNT, CDR2 YYREEE (reference sequence). Here the CDR3 reads CASSRTSIPYEQYF. The CDR3 DNA sequence: TGTGCCAGCAGCCGGACTAGTATCCCCTACGAGCAGTACTTC.

The gene calls are TRBV9 and TRBJ1-3, with a possible D match to TRBD1 (5 bases). Per the germline V gene, CDR1 is SGDLS and CDR2 is YYNGEE. V shed 0 bases and J shed 0 bases, with 10 bases lying between them. The CDR3 totals 16 residues. The CDR3 nucleotides read TGTGCCAGCAGCGTAGAGTCAGGGTTCTCTGGAAACACCATATATTTT. Amino acid sequence: CASSVESGFSGNTIYF.